There are many counts of the clone carrying this T cell receptor (beta chain). This entry is derived from a study of blood T cells in healthy people across ages. At the level of the study: Every two T cells gave about one barcoded beta molecule via template switching.

Combining a sample-barcoded 5' primer with a J-beta primer mix, a second PCR ran for roughly 7 to 12 cycles. A 12-random-nucleotide template-switch adaptor tagged each cDNA molecule. Using its own MiXCR run on the 5' RACE reads, TCRdb lists one record per CDR3 protein. Of 1.5 million to 2 million distinct CDR3 sequences in the sample, more than 35% were seen once. V was trimmed by 1 base and J by 8 bases, leaving 6 bases between them. CDR3 length: 13 amino acids. The germline CDR1 and CDR2 sequences are SGHVS and FNYEAQ. Sequenced material: blood. The chain couples TRBV7-6 to TRBJ2-6; D call uncertain. The clonotype originates from a human donor in good health. In nucleotides, the CDR3 is TGTGCCAGCAGCTTAGACCCCCCCAACGTCCTGACTTTC. Its translation is CASSLDPPNVLTF.